This TCR beta chain is from a study of spatial heterogeneity in lung cancer. Study-level background: Raw reads contained each unique TCR and UMI combination more than ten times on average. General observations from the study: The study found ubiquitous expanded tumor TCRs in blood more at resection than follow-up.

A unique molecular identifier was attached to every TCR cDNA molecule. Each CDR3 protein gets one entry after TCRdb re-called the 5' RACE reads with MiXCR. The profile covers about 75,000 distinct CDR3 sequences, with roughly 14% appearing a single time and roughly 7% taken by the ten largest. V shed 5 bases and J 7 bases; nucleotides not matched to a gene: 7. Germline values: CDR1 SEHNR, CDR2 FQNEAQ (reference sequence). CDR3 length: 15 amino acids. Only a few counts were recorded for this clonotype. Its antigen is not known. Time point given: sample taken at primary tumor resection. The study sequenced unsorted whole RNA from tumor, nontumor lung or frozen PBMC.

The source was PBMCs, collected at surgery. The chain joins TRBV7-9 to TRBJ1-6; 8 nucleotides align to TRBD1. The sequence derives from a male donor with early-stage non-small cell lung cancer. The CDR3 loop is CASSPDRGRNSPLHF. The CDR3 bases are TGTGCCAGCAGCCCAGACAGGGGAAGGAATTCACCCCTCCACTTT. The entire variable domain, with the rest obtained from reference TRBV7-9 and TRBJ1-6, is as follows: DTGVSQNPRHKITKRGQNVTFRCDPISEHNRLYWYRQTLGQGPEFLTYFQNEAQLEKSRLLSDRFSAERPKGSFSTLEIQRTEQGDSAMYLCASSPDRGRNSPLHFGNGTRLTVT.